This TCR beta chain was obtained from a study of identical twins. The study, taken as a whole, reports: Sequences that were out-of-frame, alpha and twin-shared displayed an excess of low generation probability.

This clonotype was detected a few times. Antigen: not known. After removal of 6 bases from V and 1 base from J, the junction contained 15 bases not matched to a gene. CDR3 length equals 19 residues. A universal primer site was added by template switching, and unique molecular identifiers were carried by the cDNA. TCRdb ran MiXCR on the 5' RACE reads and lists one entry per CDR3 protein. The sample yields 1.5 million to 2 million distinct CDR3 sequences, around 29% seen once. The TCR was taken from a newborn girl in good health. The gene calls are TRBV12-3 or TRBV12-4 and TRBJ2-5, with 12 bases lining up with TRBD2. Sequenced sample: cord blood. For the CDR3, the DNA is TGTGCCAGCAGCCTATCGCTGGGCTTGGGACTAGCGGGCCAAGAGACCCAGTACTTC. Translating gives CASSLSLGLGLAGQETQYF.